This T cell receptor (beta chain) was documented in a study of blood T cell repertoires in COVID-19. Study in general: The samples span acute and convalescent COVID-19 from the United States, Italy and Spain. T cells, B-cell-depleted T cells, or PBMCs supplied cDNA or gDNA.

Authors' analysis steps: Amplification from reference gene primers served as the basis for estimated nucleated cell counts. The method was immunoSEQ multiplex PCR; TCRdb's version includes in-frame clones alone and lacks a portion of them. Clone size and V and J calls were adopted from that table, with D and trimming inferred from the DNA. The table records approximately 150,000 clones, around 86% of them present only once. Germline loops: CDR1 SGHDT, CDR2 YYEEEE. V shed 1 base, J shed 2 bases, and the junction held 5 bases outside the gene matches. The CDR3 length is 16 residues. The clonotype was recovered from a human donor in a cohort sampled during active COVID-19. Sequencing was carried out using peripheral blood. This chain joins TRBV5-6 and TRBJ1-2; 10 nucleotides line up with TRBD1. The chain's CDR3 is CASSLPGQGPNYGYTF. In nucleotides, the CDR3 is TGTGCCAGCAGCTTGCCGGGACAGGGGCCGAACTATGGCTACACCTTC.